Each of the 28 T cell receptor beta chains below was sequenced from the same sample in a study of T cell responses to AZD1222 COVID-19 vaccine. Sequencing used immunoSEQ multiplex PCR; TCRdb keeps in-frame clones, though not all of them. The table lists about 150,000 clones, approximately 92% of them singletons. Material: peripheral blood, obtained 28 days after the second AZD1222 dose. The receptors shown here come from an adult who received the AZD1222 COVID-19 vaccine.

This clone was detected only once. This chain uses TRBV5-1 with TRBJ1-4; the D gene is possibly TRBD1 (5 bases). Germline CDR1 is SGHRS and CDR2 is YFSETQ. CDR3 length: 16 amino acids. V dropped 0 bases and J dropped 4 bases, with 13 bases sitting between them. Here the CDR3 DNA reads TGCGCCAGCAGCTTGGCCTTTGCGGGGGGTAATGAAAAACTGTTTTTT. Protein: CASSLAFAGGNEKLFF.

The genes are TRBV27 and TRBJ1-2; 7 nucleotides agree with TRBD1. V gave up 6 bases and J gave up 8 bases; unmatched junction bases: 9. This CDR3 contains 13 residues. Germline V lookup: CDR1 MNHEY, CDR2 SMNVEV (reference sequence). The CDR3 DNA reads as TGTGCCAGCAGAGACGACAGGGCAGGAGGCTACACCTTC. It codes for CASRDDRAGGYTF.

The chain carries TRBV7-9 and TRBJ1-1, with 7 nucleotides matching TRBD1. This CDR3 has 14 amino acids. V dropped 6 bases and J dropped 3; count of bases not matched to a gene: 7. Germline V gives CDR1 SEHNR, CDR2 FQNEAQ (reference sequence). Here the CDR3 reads CASSTGASDTEAFF. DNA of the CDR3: TGTGCCAGCAGTACAGGGGCGAGCGACACTGAAGCTTTCTTT.

CDR3 nucleotide sequence: TGTGCCAGCAGTTACGATGGGGGAAGCACAGATACGCAGTATTTT. Translating gives CASSYDGGSTDTQYF. This rearrangement joins TRBV6-2 or TRBV6-3 to TRBJ2-3; D may correspond to TRBD1 or TRBD2 (5 bases each). The CDR3 loop spans 15 amino acids. The germline V gene has CDR1 MNHEY and CDR2 SVGEGT. The V end lost 2 bases, the J end lost 0 bases, and 9 bases lay between the germline ends.

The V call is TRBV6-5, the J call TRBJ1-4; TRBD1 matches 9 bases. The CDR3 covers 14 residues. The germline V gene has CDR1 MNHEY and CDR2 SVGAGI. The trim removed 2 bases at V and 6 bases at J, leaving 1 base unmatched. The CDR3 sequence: CASSYRDRDEKLFF. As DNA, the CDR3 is TGTGCCAGCAGTTACCGGGACAGGGATGAAAAACTGTTTTTT.

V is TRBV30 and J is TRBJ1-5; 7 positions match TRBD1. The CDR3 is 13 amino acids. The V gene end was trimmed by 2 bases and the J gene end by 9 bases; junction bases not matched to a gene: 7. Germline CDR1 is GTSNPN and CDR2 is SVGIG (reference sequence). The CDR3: CAWSLGQARPQHF. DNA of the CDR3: TGTGCCTGGAGTCTAGGACAGGCTCGGCCCCAGCATTTT. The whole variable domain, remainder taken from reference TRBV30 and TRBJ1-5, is SQTIHQWPATLVQPVGSPLSLECTVEGTSNPNLYWYRQAAGRGLQLLFYSVGIGQISSEVPQNLSASRPQDRQFILSSKKLLLSDSGFYLCAWSLGQARPQHFGDGTRLSIL.

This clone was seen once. The CDR3: CASSVWGMTNEKLFF. In nucleotides, the CDR3 is TGTGCCAGCAGCGTATGGGGAATGACTAATGAAAAACTGTTTTTT. The gene calls are TRBV9 and TRBJ1-4; no reliable D call. CDR3 length: 15 residues. Trimming stripped 1 base from V and 2 bases from J, with 9 bases between. Germline CDR1 reads SGDLS; CDR2 reads YYNGEE.

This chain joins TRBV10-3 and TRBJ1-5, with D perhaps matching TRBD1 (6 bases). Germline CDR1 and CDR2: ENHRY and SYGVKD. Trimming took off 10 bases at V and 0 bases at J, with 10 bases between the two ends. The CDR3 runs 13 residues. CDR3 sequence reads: CASEGDSNQPQHF. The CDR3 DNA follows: TGTGCCAGCGAGGGGGATAGCAATCAGCCCCAGCATTTT.

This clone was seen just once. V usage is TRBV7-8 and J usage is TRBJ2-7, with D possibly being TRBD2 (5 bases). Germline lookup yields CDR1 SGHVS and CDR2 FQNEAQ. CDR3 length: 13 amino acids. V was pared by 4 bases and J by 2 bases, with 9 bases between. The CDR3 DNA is TGTGCCAGCAGCTCCCCGGGGACCTACGAGCAGTACTTC. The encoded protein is CASSSPGTYEQYF. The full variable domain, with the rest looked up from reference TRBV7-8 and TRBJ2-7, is GAGVSQSPRYKVAKRGQDVALRCDPISGHVSLFWYQQALGQGPEFLTYFQNEAQLDKSGLPSDRFFAERPEGSVSTLKIQRTQQEDSAVYLCASSSPGTYEQYFGPGTRLTVT.

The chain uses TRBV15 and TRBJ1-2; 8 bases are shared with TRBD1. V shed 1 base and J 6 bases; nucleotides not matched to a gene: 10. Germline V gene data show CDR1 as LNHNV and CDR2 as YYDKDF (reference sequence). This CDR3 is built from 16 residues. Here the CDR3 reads CATSRGGTAGGDGYTF. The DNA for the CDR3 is TGTGCCACCAGCAGAGGGGGGACAGCAGGGGGCGATGGCTACACCTTC.

The chain's CDR3 is CASNGQGLGYTF. The CDR3 nucleotides read TGTGCCAGCAACGGACAGGGATTGGGCTACACCTTC. J is TRBJ1-2 and V is TRBV6-5; 8 bases agree with TRBD1. V lost 7 bases and J lost 8; bases outside the gene matches: 6. The germline gives CDR1 MNHEY, CDR2 SVGAGI. The CDR3 covers 12 residues.

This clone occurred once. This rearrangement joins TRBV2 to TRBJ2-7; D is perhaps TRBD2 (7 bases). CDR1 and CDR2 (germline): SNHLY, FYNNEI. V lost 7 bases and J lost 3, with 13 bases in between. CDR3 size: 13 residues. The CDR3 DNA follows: TGTGCCAGCAAGGGGGGGTCAGGCTACGAGCAGTACTTC. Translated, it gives CASKGGSGYEQYF. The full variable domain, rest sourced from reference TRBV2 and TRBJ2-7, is EPEVTQTPSHQVTQMGQEVILRCVPISNHLYFYWYRQILGQKVEFLVSFYNNEISEKSEIFDDQFSVERPDGSNFTLKIRSTKLEDSAMYFCASKGGSGYEQYFGPGTRLTVT.

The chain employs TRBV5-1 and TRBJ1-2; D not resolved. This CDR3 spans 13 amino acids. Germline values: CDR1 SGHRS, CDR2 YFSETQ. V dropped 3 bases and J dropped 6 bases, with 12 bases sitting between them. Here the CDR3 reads CASSSRAEHGYTF. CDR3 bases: TGCGCCAGCAGCTCACGGGCTGAACATGGCTACACCTTC.

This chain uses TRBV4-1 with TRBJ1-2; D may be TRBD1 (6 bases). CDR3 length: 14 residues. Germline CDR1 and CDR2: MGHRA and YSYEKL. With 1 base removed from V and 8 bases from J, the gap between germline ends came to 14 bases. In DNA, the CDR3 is TGCGCCAGCAGCCAAGTCACAGGGATGGGAGGCTACACCTTC. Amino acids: CASSQVTGMGGYTF.

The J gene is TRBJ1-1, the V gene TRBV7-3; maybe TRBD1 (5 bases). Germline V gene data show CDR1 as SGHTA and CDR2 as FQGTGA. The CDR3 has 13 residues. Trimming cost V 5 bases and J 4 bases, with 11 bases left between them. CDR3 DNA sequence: TGTGCCAGCAGCCCCGGGGGGGGCACTGAAGCTTTCTTT. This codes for CASSPGGGTEAFF. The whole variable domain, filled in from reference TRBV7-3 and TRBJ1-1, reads GAGVSQTPSNKVTEKGKYVELRCDPISGHTALYWYRQSLGQGPEFLIYFQGTGAADDSGLPNDRFFAVRPEGSVSTLKIQRTERGDSAVYLCASSPGGGTEAFFGQGTRLTVV.

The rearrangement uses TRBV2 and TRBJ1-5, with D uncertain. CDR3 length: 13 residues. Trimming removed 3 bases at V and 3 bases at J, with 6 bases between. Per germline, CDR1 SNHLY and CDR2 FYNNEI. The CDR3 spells CASSDGPNQPQHF. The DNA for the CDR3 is TGTGCCAGCAGTGACGGACCCAATCAGCCCCAGCATTTT.

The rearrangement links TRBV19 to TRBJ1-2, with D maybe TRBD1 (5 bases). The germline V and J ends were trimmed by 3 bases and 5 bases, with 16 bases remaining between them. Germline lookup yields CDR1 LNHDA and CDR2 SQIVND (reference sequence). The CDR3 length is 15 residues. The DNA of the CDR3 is TGTGCCAGTAGTATTCACCAGGGCAGTAATTATGGCTACACCTTC. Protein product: CASSIHQGSNYGYTF.

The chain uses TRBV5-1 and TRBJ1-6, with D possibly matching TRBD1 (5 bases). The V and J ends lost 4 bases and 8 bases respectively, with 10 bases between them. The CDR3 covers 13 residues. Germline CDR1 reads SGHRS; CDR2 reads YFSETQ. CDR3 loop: CASSQGTDSPLHF. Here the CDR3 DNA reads TGCGCCAGCAGCCAAGGGACCGATTCACCCCTCCACTTT.

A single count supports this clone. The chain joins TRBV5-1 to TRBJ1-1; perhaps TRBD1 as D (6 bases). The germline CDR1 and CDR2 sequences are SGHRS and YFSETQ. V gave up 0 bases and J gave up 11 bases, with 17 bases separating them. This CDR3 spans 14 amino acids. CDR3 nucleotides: TGCGCCAGCAGCTTGGCCGTGGGGGCGCGGGATGCTTTCTTT. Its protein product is CASSLAVGARDAFF.

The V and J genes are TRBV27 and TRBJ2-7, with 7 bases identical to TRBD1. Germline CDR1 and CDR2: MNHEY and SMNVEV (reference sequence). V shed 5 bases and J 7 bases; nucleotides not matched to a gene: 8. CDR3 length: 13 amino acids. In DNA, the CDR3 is TGTGCCAGCAGTCGACAGGGCTCGGGGGAGCAGTACTTC. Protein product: CASSRQGSGEQYF.

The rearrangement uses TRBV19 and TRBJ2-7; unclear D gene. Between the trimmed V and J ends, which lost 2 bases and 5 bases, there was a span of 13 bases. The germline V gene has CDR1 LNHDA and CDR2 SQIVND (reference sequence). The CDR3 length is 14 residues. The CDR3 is CASSISRLGNEQYF. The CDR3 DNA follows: TGTGCCAGTAGTATATCGAGGCTCGGCAACGAGCAGTACTTC.

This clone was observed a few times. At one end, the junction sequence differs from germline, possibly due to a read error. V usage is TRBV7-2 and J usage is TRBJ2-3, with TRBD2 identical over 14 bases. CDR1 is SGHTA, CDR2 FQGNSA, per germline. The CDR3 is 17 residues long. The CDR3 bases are TGTGCCAGCAGCTCCCGGACTAGCGGGGGGCCCAACCCGGTCGGGCATTTT. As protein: CASSSRTSGGPNPVGHF. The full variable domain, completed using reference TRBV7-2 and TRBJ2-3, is GAGVSQSPSNKVTEKGKDVELRCDPISGHTALYWYRQSLGQGLEFLIYFQGNSAPDKSGLPSDRFSAERTGGSVSTLTIQRTQQEDSAVYLCASSSRTSGGPNPVGHFGPGTRLTVL.

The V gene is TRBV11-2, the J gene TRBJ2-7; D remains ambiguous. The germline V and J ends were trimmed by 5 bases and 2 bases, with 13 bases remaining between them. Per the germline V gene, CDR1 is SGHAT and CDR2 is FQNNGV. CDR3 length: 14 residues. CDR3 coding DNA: TGTGCCAGCAGCGTCCGGTCAGTAGCCTACGAGCAGTACTTC. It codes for CASSVRSVAYEQYF.

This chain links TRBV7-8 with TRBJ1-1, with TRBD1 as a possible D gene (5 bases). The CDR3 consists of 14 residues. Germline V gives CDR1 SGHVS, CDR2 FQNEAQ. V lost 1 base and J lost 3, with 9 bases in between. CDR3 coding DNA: TGTGCCAGCAGCTTAGATCAGGGTCACACTGAAGCTTTCTTT. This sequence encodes CASSLDQGHTEAFF.

CDR3 loop: CASSMQTSITEAFF. CDR3 nucleotide sequence: TGTGCCAGTAGTATGCAAACTTCTATCACTGAAGCTTTCTTT. The V gene is TRBV19, the J gene TRBJ1-1; D not certain. The germline V gene encodes CDR1 LNHDA and CDR2 SQIVND (reference sequence). Trimming removed 3 bases at V and 4 bases at J, with 12 bases between. The length of the CDR3 is 14 residues.

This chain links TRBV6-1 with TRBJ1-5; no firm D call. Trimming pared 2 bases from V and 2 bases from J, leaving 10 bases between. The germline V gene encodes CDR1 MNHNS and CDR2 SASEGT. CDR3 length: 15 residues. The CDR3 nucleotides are TGTGCCAGCAGTGAATCTGGAGTTGGCAATCAGCCCCAGCATTTT. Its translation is CASSESGVGNQPQHF.

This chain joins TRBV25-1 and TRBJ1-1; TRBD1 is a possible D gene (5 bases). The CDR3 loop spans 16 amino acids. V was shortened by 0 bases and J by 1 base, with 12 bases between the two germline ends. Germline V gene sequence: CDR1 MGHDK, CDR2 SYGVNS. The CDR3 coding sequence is TGTGCCAGCAGTGAATATGGAGTAACAGGGAACACTGAAGCTTTCTTT. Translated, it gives CASSEYGVTGNTEAFF.

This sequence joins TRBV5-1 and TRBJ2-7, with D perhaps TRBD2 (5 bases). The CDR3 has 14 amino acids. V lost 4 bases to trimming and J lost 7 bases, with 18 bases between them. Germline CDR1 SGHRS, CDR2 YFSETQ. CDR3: CASSRSGSSGEQYF. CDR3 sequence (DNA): TGCGCCAGCAGCCGATCAGGTTCATCGGGGGAGCAGTACTTC.